The 19 T cell receptor beta chains given below trace back to one sample, sequenced in a study of molecular identifiers for immune sequencing clone quantification (dated by TCRdb to the late 2010s). The protocol used for the library was PCR. The sequencer listed for this sample is Illumina HiSeq 4000. The raw public data were reprocessed by TCRdb itself: fastp quality trimming at Q25, MiXCR clonotype calling, in-frame beta chains only. Entries that share a CDR3 protein sequence are merged under the most common genes and DNA. The sample records over 600,000 distinct CDR3 sequences, 15% to 20% of which are singletons. Under 0.95% of the sample lies in the top ten. The sample consisted of naive CD8+ T cells from blood, with Jurkat cell RNA spiked in. The label giving this sample's cell subset or site can be read as: FACS-sorted CD8+CD4-CCR7+CD45RA+ naive T cells. All receptors come from a human donor in good health. Some libraries in this study had Jurkat cell RNA spiked in.

This clonotype showed up many times. The J gene is TRBJ2-5, the V gene TRBV12-5, with 7 bases aligning to TRBD1. The germline CDR1 and CDR2 sequences are LGHNT and FRNRAP. CDR3 length equals 14 residues. Germline trimming cut 3 bases from V and 4 bases from J; bases unmatched to any gene: 5. The CDR3 loop reads CASGFPGQLETQYF. As DNA, the CDR3 is TGTGCTAGTGGTTTTCCGGGACAGCTAGAGACCCAGTACTTC.

This clonotype was recorded at least ten times. The rearrangement joins TRBV9 to TRBJ2-1; D unresolved. Germline V gene lookup returns CDR1 SGDLS and CDR2 YYNGEE. The V end lost 0 bases, the J end lost 9 bases, and 7 bases lay between the germline ends. CDR3 length: 12 amino acids. The CDR3, as DNA: TGTGCCAGCAGCGTAGGGGAACGTGAGCAGTTCTTC. Translated, it gives CASSVGEREQFF.

This clonotype was recorded many times. J is TRBJ2-7 and V is TRBV7-2, with TRBD2 matching over 8 bases. V lost 5 bases and J lost 0; bases outside the gene matches: 6. CDR3 length: 15 residues. CDR1 and CDR2 from the germline V gene are SGHTA and FQGNSA. The CDR3 spells CASSAWTSLSYEQYF. The CDR3 nucleotides read TGTGCCAGCAGCGCTTGGACTAGCCTCTCCTACGAGCAGTACTTC.

As concerns this clonotype: One junction end disagrees with the germline gene, perhaps due to a read error. The chain employs TRBV4-1 and TRBJ2-2, with 7 bases that match TRBD1. CDR1 and CDR2 (germline): MGHRA, YSYEKL. The CDR3 has 15 residues. The CDR3 protein is CASTYTGANTGVLFF. Written as DNA, the CDR3 is TGCGCCAGCACATATACAGGGGCGAACACCGGGGTGCTGTTTTTT.

This clonotype appeared many times. The chain joins TRBV28 to TRBJ2-2; D call uncertain. Germline V gene sequence: CDR1 MDHEN, CDR2 SYDVKM. This CDR3 spans 13 amino acids. The germline V and J ends were trimmed by 2 bases and 14 bases, with 15 bases remaining between them. This CDR3 reads CASSLVSTTLLFF. CDR3 sequence (DNA): TGTGCCAGCAGTTTAGTTTCAACTACACTCCTGTTTTTT.

This clonotype was seen repeatedly, ten times or more. The V gene is TRBV2, the J gene TRBJ2-3, with 8 bases fitting TRBD1. V lost 2 bases, J lost 2 bases, and 3 bases stayed unmatched. The CDR3 extends over 15 amino acids. The V gene's germline CDR1 is SNHLY and CDR2 FYNNEI. The CDR3, as DNA: TGTGCCAGCAGTGAAACAGGGGGATTCACAGATACGCAGTATTTT. As protein: CASSETGGFTDTQYF.

The table lists this clonotype with many counts. This rearrangement joins TRBV23-1 to TRBJ2-7; no reliable D call. TRBV23-1 is noted as an ORF with a role that remains uncertain. The CDR3 totals 17 residues. V was cut by 6 bases and J by 0 bases, with 21 bases left in between. The CDR3 DNA is TGCGCCAGCAGCCCTCTCACCCACCGCAAAAGCTCCTACGAGCAGTACTTC. It translates to CASSPLTHRKSSYEQYF.

This clonotype was recorded many times. The genes are TRBV4-3 and TRBJ2-7; 10 positions agree with TRBD1. V was clipped by 0 bases and J by 2 bases; unmatched bases: 4. CDR3 length: 16 amino acids. Germline V gives CDR1 LGHNA, CDR2 YSLEER. The CDR3: CASSQDTGTGAYEQYF. In DNA, the CDR3 is TGCGCCAGCAGCCAAGACACTGGGACAGGGGCCTACGAGCAGTACTTC.

Ten or more counts support this clonotype. CDR3 residues: CASSQVVRGTEDTQYF. The CDR3 coding sequence is TGTGCCAGCAGCCAAGTGGTGCGCGGGACTGAAGATACGCAGTATTTT. The V gene is TRBV4-2, the J gene TRBJ2-3; perhaps TRBD2 as D (6 bases). V was shortened by 1 base and J by 5 bases, with 16 bases between the two germline ends. CDR3 length: 16 amino acids. Looked up from germline, CDR1 is LGHNA and CDR2 is YNFKEQ.

The chain couples TRBV6-1 to TRBJ1-1, with TRBD1 as a possible D gene (6 bases). The CDR3 has 14 amino acids. V was trimmed by 2 bases and J by 6 bases, leaving 13 bases between them. Germline V gene sequence: CDR1 MNHNS, CDR2 SASEGT. The CDR3 loop is CASSEFGTWAEAFF. CDR3 nucleotides: TGTGCCAGCAGTGAATTTGGGACATGGGCTGAAGCTTTCTTT.

At least ten counts were recorded for this clonotype. V usage is TRBV6-6 and J usage is TRBJ2-7, with D hard to call. V lost 3 bases and J 4 bases, leaving 13 bases between the germline ends. The CDR3 is 14 amino acids. The germline CDR1 and CDR2 sequences are MNHNY and SVGAGI (reference sequence). CDR3: CASSYGPSPYEQYF. DNA of the CDR3: TGTGCCAGCAGTTATGGGCCCAGCCCTTACGAGCAGTACTTC.

This clonotype was recorded many times. The genes are TRBV27 and TRBJ1-5; D remains unclear. The germline CDR1 and CDR2 sequences are MNHEY and SMNVEV (reference sequence). The V gene lost 5 bases and the J gene lost 1 base, with 9 bases spanning the gap. The CDR3 has 14 residues. The CDR3 loop reads CASSTGTSNQPQHF. The CDR3 DNA reads TGTGCCAGCAGTACGGGAACAAGCAATCAGCCCCAGCATTTT.

Of note for this clonotype: A read error may explain this, as a much larger clone is one base away. This chain connects TRBV9 to TRBJ2-7; perhaps TRBD2 as D (5 bases). CDR1 and CDR2 from the germline V gene are SGDLS and YYNGEE. This CDR3 has 12 amino acids. CDR3 amino acids: CDSSAIGGEQYF. The CDR3 nucleotides are TGTGACAGCAGCGCCATCGGAGGCGAGCAGTACTTC.

About this clonotype: A much larger clone lies a single base off, so this may be a read error. This chain joins TRBV7-6 and TRBJ2-7, with unresolved D. The germline CDR1 and CDR2 sequences are SGHVS and FNYEAQ. The CDR3 is 14 residues long. The CDR3 bases are TGTGCCAACAGCTTAGTTCCACAAGCCTACGAGCAGTACTTC. Translation: CANSLVPQAYEQYF.

This clonotype was found many times. The chain carries TRBV4-3 and TRBJ2-7; D is uncertain. The CDR3 is 15 residues long. V was trimmed by 0 bases and J by 6 bases, leaving 15 bases between them. Germline V gene lookup returns CDR1 LGHNA and CDR2 YSLEER. The DNA for the CDR3 is TGCGCCAGCAGCCAAGATCTTGTCAGTTCGGTCGAGCAGTACTTC. Translation gives CASSQDLVSSVEQYF.

This clonotype was seen only a few times. CDR3 loop: CASSQLAGGAGELFF. The CDR3 DNA follows: TGTGCCAGCAGCCAACTAGCGGGAGGTGCCGGGGAGCTGTTTTTT. V gene TRBV14 combines with J gene TRBJ2-2; TRBD2 agrees at 11 bases. CDR3 length: 15 residues. Trimming cost V 2 bases and J 6 bases; bases outside gene matches: 2. Germline V gene data show CDR1 as SGHDN and CDR2 as FVKESK.

Worth noting for this clonotype: A much larger clone sits a single nucleotide away, making a read error possible. This chain uses TRBV4-1 with TRBJ2-7; D may be TRBD2 (7 bases). This CDR3 has 14 amino acids. Germline V lookup: CDR1 MGHRA, CDR2 YSYEKL. V was trimmed by 1 base and J by 6 bases, leaving 13 bases between them. For the CDR3, the DNA is TGCGCCAGCAGCCAAGCCGCCGGGGGGCCCGAGCAGTACTTC. The encoded protein is CASSQAAGGPEQYF.

This clonotype was counted a few times. A much bigger clone sits one base away, suggesting this may be a read error. The V call is TRBV6-2 or TRBV6-3, the J call TRBJ1-1, with no clear D. This CDR3 has 12 residues. CDR1 MNHEY and CDR2 SVGEGT come from the germline V gene. Here the CDR3 DNA reads TGTGCCAGCAGAGGGAAGGTTGGTGAAGCTTCCTTT. Its translation: CASRGKVGEASF.

The genes are TRBV2 and TRBJ1-6; TRBD1 might be the D (6 bases). The CDR3 has 17 amino acids. CDR1 is SNHLY and CDR2 is FYNNEI in the germline V gene. The V gene lost 4 bases and the J gene lost 4 bases, with 17 bases spanning the gap. The CDR3 sequence is CASSGGPGGAYNSPLHF. DNA of the CDR3: TGTGCCAGCAGTGGAGGCCCGGGGGGGGCTTATAATTCACCCCTCCACTTT.